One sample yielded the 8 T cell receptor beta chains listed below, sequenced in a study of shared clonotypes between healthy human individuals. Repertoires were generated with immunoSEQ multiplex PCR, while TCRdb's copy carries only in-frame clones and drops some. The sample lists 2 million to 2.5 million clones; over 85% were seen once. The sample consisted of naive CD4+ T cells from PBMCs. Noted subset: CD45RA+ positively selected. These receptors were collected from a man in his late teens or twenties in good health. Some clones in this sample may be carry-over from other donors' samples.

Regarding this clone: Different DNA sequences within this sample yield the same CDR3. CDR3 sequence reads: CASSLGRGEQYF. The CDR3 region has the DNA TGTGCCAGCAGTTTAGGCCGAGGGGAGCAGTACTTC. The V gene is TRBV28, the J gene TRBJ2-7; perhaps TRBD2 as D (5 bases). Deletions cut 2 bases from V and 7 bases from J, with 9 bases between. The CDR3 runs 12 residues. Germline V gene data show CDR1 as MDHEN and CDR2 as SYDVKM.

The CDR3 protein is CASRQAGQAQPQHF. The CDR3 nucleotides are TGTGCCAGCAGACAGGCAGGGCAGGCTCAGCCCCAGCATTTT. V usage is TRBV6-5 and J usage is TRBJ1-5, with D maybe TRBD1 (5 bases). CDR3 size: 14 residues. Per the germline V gene, CDR1 is MNHEY and CDR2 is SVGAGI. The V gene lost 6 bases and the J gene lost 6 bases, with 15 bases spanning the gap.

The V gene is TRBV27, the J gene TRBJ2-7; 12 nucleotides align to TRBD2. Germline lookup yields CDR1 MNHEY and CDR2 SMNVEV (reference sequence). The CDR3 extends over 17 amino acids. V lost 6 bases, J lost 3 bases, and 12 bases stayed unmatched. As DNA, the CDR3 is TGTGCCAGCAGCTCAAGAGGGACTAGCGGGCTCTACTACGAGCAGTACTTC. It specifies CASSSRGTSGLYYEQYF.

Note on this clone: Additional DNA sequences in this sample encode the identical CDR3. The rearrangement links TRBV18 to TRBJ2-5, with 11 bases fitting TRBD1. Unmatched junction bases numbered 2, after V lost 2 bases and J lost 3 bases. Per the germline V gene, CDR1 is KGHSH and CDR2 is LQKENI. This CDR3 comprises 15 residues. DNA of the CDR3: TGTGCCAGCTCACCAGGGACAGGGGGTGAAGAGACCCAGTACTTC. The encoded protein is CASSPGTGGEETQYF. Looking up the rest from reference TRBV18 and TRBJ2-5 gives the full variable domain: NAGVMQNPRHLVRRRGQEARLRCSPMKGHSHVYWYRQLPEEGLKFMVYLQKENIIDESGMPKERFSAEFPKEGPSILRIQQVVRGDSAAYFCASSPGTGGEETQYFGPGTRLLVL.

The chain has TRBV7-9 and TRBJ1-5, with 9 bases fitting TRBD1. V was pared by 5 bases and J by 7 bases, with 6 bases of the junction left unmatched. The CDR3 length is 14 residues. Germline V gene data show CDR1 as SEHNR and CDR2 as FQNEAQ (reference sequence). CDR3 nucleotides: TGTGCCAGCAGCGACGACAGGGGGAGGCAGCCCCAGCATTTT. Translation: CASSDDRGRQPQHF.

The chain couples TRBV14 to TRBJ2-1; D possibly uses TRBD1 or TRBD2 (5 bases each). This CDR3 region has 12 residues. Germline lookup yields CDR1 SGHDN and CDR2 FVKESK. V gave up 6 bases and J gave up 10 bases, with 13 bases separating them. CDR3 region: CASRTGTQEQFF. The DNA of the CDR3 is TGTGCCAGCAGAACCGGGACCCAAGAGCAGTTCTTC.

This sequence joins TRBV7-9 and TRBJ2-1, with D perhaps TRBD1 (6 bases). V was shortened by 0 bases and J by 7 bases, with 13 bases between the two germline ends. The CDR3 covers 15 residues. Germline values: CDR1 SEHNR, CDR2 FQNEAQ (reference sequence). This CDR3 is CASSLAFRGGNEQFF. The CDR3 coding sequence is TGTGCCAGCAGCTTAGCTTTCAGGGGCGGGAATGAGCAGTTCTTC.

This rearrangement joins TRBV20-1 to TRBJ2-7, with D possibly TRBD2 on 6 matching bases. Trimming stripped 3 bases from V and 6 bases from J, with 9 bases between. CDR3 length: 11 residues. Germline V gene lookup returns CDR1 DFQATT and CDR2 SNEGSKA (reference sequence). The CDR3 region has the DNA TGCAGTGCTAGTGCGGGGCGCGAGCAGTACTTC. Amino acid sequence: CSASAGREQYF.